These T cell receptor beta chains were read from a single sample in a study of sequential checkpoint blockade in melanoma. The table came from immunoSEQ multiplex PCR; TCRdb's copy has only in-frame clones and leaves some out. Among 15,000 to 20,000 clones, roughly 80% were seen once, and the ten largest hold approximately 35%. This specimen consisted of CD8+ T cells sorted from blood (inferred from file names), obtained from a patient given nivolumab and ipilimumab in sequence. These receptors were taken from a human donor with melanoma. CDR3s include the opening cysteine and the closing phenylalanine or tryptophan. Fields, in order: CDR3 length, V gene, J gene, clone size, D gene, CDR3 protein, CDR3 DNA. A D gene is named only where the DNA matches it firmly. Clone size is not always given. Where it is, it says once, few, many or a class for expanded clones.

14,TRBV19,TRBJ2-1,NA,TRBD2,CASSFLAGRDEQFF,TGTGCCAGTAGTTTTCTAGCGGGAAGGGATGAGCAGTTCTTC
15,TRBV9,TRBJ2-3,NA,NA,CASSVEGAGTDTQYF,TGTGCCAGCAGCGTAGAAGGGGCGGGCACAGATACGCAGTATTTT
15,TRBV27,TRBJ2-1,NA,TRBD2,CASSLGGSGYNEQFF,TGTGCCAGCAGTTTAGGCGGGAGTGGGTACAATGAGCAGTTCTTC
16,TRBV2,TRBJ2-1,NA,NA,CASRGIGLLIGNEQFF,TGTGCCAGCAGAGGAATCGGACTACTTATCGGGAATGAGCAGTTCTTC
17,TRBV4-3,TRBJ1-4,NA,NA,CASSQGNSNGFNEKLFF,TGCGCCAGCAGCCAAGGGAATAGCAACGGGTTTAATGAAAAACTGTTTTTT
14,TRBV15,TRBJ2-7,NA,TRBD1,CATSTGQGNYEQYF,TGTGCCACCAGCACCGGACAGGGTAACTACGAGCAGTACTTC
14,TRBV28,TRBJ1-1,NA,NA,CASSFRRGTTEAFF,TGTGCCAGCAGTTTCCGACGGGGGACCACTGAAGCTTTCTTT
13,TRBV6-5,TRBJ1-2,once,TRBD1,CASSYGTEDGYTF,TGTGCCAGCAGTTACGGGACAGAGGATGGCTACACCTTC
13,TRBV5-1,TRBJ2-5,NA,NA,CASWGPEQETQYF,TGCGCCAGCTGGGGGCCGGAACAAGAGACCCAGTACTTC
11,TRBV30,TRBJ2-1,NA,NA,CAGGTANEQFF,TGTGCCGGAGGGACAGCCAATGAGCAGTTCTTC
14,TRBV5-1,TRBJ1-2,NA,TRBD1,CASSLDRGHRGYTF,TGCGCCAGCAGCTTGGACAGGGGGCATAGGGGCTACACCTTC
12,TRBV14,TRBJ2-7,NA,NA,CASSGHTYEQYF,TGTGCCAGCTCAGGACACACCTACGAGCAGTACTTC
13,TRBV4-1,TRBJ1-1,few,NA,CASRPTGNTEAFF,TGCGCCAGCAGACCGACAGGGAACACTGAAGCTTTCTTT
13,TRBV11-3,TRBJ2-7,NA,NA,CASSLGHSYEQYF,TGTGCCAGCAGCTTGGGACACTCCTACGAGCAGTACTTC
15,TRBV5-5,TRBJ1-1,NA,TRBD1,CASSWGNRGLAEAFF,TGTGCCAGCAGCTGGGGGAACAGGGGGCTTGCTGAAGCTTTCTTT
14,TRBV6-5,TRBJ1-5,NA,TRBD1,CASSTGDGHQPQHF,TGTGCCAGCAGTACAGGGGACGGGCATCAGCCCCAGCATTTT
15,TRBV5-4,TRBJ2-7,NA,NA,CASSSRQGLDYEQYF,TGCGCCAGCAGCTCCAGACAGGGACTTGACTACGAGCAGTACTTC
15,TRBV10-3,TRBJ2-3,NA,NA,CASAGGQGDTDTQYF,TGTGCAAGCGCGGGGGGCCAGGGGGACACAGATACGCAGTATTTT
15,TRBV28,TRBJ2-7,NA,TRBD1,CASSDAWDRGYEQYF,TGTGCCAGCAGCGACGCTTGGGACAGGGGCTACGAGCAGTACTTC
14,TRBV27,TRBJ2-6,NA,NA,CATQGFSGANVLTF,TGTGCCACTCAGGGTTTCTCTGGGGCCAACGTCCTGACTTTC
17,TRBV7-9,TRBJ2-7,once,TRBD2,CASSSFSWRGESYEQYF,TGTGCCAGCAGCTCCTTTAGTTGGCGGGGGGAGTCCTACGAGCAGTACTTC
18,TRBV28,TRBJ2-7,NA,NA,CATYLGVSRHVSWVEQYF,TGTGCCACCTACCTGGGAGTATCCAGGCACGTGAGTTGGGTCGAGCAGTACTTC
14,TRBV6-5,TRBJ1-1,NA,TRBD1,CASSRQGGASEAFF,TGTGCCAGCAGCCGACAGGGGGGAGCGTCTGAAGCTTTCTTT
15,TRBV6-1,TRBJ2-7,NA,TRBD2,CASSELSGSSYEQYF,TGTGCCAGCAGTGAATTGAGCGGGAGCTCCTACGAGCAGTACTTC
14,TRBV5-4,TRBJ2-7,hyperexpanded,TRBD1,CASSLPGQGGEQYF,TGTGCCAGCAGCTTGCCGGGACAGGGGGGTGAGCAGTACTTC
17,TRBV6-1,TRBJ1-5,NA,NA,CASSARLDRYSNQPQHF,TGTGCCAGCAGTGCAAGATTGGACAGATATAGCAATCAGCCCCAGCATTTT
15,TRBV5-6,TRBJ1-2,NA,NA,CASSLGAQGIRGYTF,TGTGCCAGCAGCTTGGGGGCTCAGGGTATCAGGGGCTACACCTTC
19,TRBV7-9,TRBJ2-1,NA,TRBD2,CASSHVGLAGPGVYNEQFF,TGTGCCAGCAGCCATGTCGGGCTAGCGGGACCAGGGGTTTACAATGAGCAGTTCTTC
16,TRBV9,TRBJ1-5,NA,TRBD1,CASSVGDRGLIQPQHF,TGTGCCAGCAGCGTAGGGGACAGGGGGCTTATTCAGCCCCAGCATTTT
13,TRBV6-4,TRBJ2-2,NA,NA,CASSDGTTGELFF,TGTGCCAGCAGTGACGGGACAACCGGGGAGCTGTTTTTT
14,TRBV7-9,TRBJ2-1,NA,NA,CASSLNTWRDEQFF,TGTGCCAGCAGCCTTAATACGTGGAGGGATGAGCAGTTCTTC
15,TRBV7-9,TRBJ2-1,NA,NA,CASSSSLSSYNEQFF,TGTGCCAGCAGCTCCTCTCTGAGCTCCTACAATGAGCAGTTCTTC
14,TRBV11-2,TRBJ2-2,NA,TRBD1,CASSLAGGSGELFF,TGTGCCAGCAGCTTAGCAGGGGGCTCCGGGGAGCTGTTTTTT
14,TRBV27,TRBJ1-1,once,TRBD1,CASSLDRAFTEAFF,TGTGCCAGCAGTTTAGACAGGGCATTCACTGAAGCTTTCTTT
17,TRBV18,TRBJ2-5,NA,TRBD2,CASSPPARLAGGETQYF,TGTGCCAGCTCACCACCTGCCAGACTAGCGGGGGGAGAGACCCAGTACTTC
14,TRBV27,TRBJ1-2,once,TRBD1,CASSTAGTVYGYTF,TGTGCCAGCAGCACCGCCGGGACAGTCTATGGCTACACCTTC
14,TRBV7-9,TRBJ1-2,NA,TRBD1,CASSLGAGGYGYTF,TGTGCCAGCAGCTTAGGGGCAGGGGGCTATGGCTACACCTTC
17,TRBV5-4,TRBJ2-6,NA,TRBD2,CASSQAGSGSGANVLTF,TGCGCCAGCAGCCAAGCGGGGAGTGGCTCTGGGGCCAACGTCCTGACTTTC
19,TRBV28,TRBJ2-6,NA,NA,CASSLDFRSAQGIANVLTF,TGTGCCAGCAGTTTAGATTTTCGTAGCGCCCAGGGGATAGCCAACGTCCTGACTTTC
13,TRBV5-6,TRBJ2-7,NA,TRBD2,CASRSGGGTEQYF,TGTGCCAGCAGGTCAGGCGGGGGAACCGAGCAGTACTTC
19,TRBV28,TRBJ2-7,NA,NA,CASSLFGPRDPGAPYEQYF,TGTGCCAGCAGTTTATTCGGCCCGCGTGACCCAGGGGCACCCTACGAGCAGTACTTC